This T cell receptor (beta chain) stems from a study of Tregs in tolerant kidney transplant recipients. The repertoire was sequenced with immunoSEQ multiplex PCR; TCRdb's copy has only in-frame clones and lacks some. Its table lists 45,000 to 55,000 clones. Concerning this clone itself: Antigen unknown. The missing CDR3 end, 3 residues past where the read stops, is filled in from the germline J gene.

Unstimulated regulatory T cells (CD4+CD25+CD127-), CD4+CD25- non-regulatory cells, CD4 and CD8 cells were FACS-sorted from thawed PBMCs. Whole-study findings and limits: Few patients were studied, so findings need validation in larger groups. This study did not directly address biological reproducibility.

Between the trimmed V and J ends, which lost 0 bases and 0 bases, there was a span of 12 bases. Germline V gives CDR1 KGHSH, CDR2 LQKENI. The CDR3 loop spans 17 amino acids. The J gene is TRBJ2-1, the V gene TRBV18, with D perhaps TRBD1 (6 bases). This TCR was sampled from a human donor who received a combined kidney and bone marrow transplant. The sequences come from CD4+ T cells from blood, collected before the transplant. The CDR3 reads CASSPPRQESSYNEQFF. Incomplete CDR3 DNA: TGTGCCAGCTCACCACCCCGACAGGAGAGCTCCTACAATGAG.